The 24 T cell receptor beta chains below were found in one sample sequenced in a study of cytomegalovirus exposure and HLA in healthy donors. This PCR relied on a set of 60 Vbeta primers and 13 Jbeta primers. The repertoire was sequenced with immunoSEQ multiplex PCR; TCRdb's copy has only in-frame clones and lacks some. The table lists 110,000 to 150,000 clones, about 71% of them singletons. Sequencing used PBMCs. The receptors come from an older woman in good health and CMV-seropositive.

V and J are TRBV5-4 and TRBJ1-2; D might be TRBD1 (6 bases). The V gene's germline CDR1 is SGHNT and CDR2 YYREEE (reference sequence). Trimming left V 0 bases short and J 0 bases short, with 6 bases between. The CDR3 is 14 residues long. The CDR3 loop is CASSLAGANYGYTF. CDR3 sequence (DNA): TGTGCCAGCAGCTTGGCAGGGGCTAACTATGGCTACACCTTC. The full variable domain, completed using reference TRBV5-4 and TRBJ1-2, is ETGVTQSPTHLIKTRGQQVTLRCSSQSGHNTVSWYQQALGQGPQFIFQYYREEENGRGNFPPRFSGLQFPNYSSELNVNALELDDSALYLCASSLAGANYGYTFGSGTRLTVV.

In this sample, this clone turned up a few times. CDR3 coding DNA: TGCAGTGCTACTAGCGTAGGGCAGTACTTC. It translates to CSATSVGQYF. This chain links TRBV20-1 with TRBJ2-7; maybe TRBD2 (6 bases). V shed 4 bases and J shed 9 bases, with 10 bases lying between them. This CDR3 is 10 amino acids long. Germline V gene sequence: CDR1 DFQATT, CDR2 SNEGSKA (reference sequence).

CDR3 sequence: CASSAGTGFNQPQHF. CDR3 nucleotide sequence: TGTGCCAGCAGCGCTGGGACAGGTTTCAATCAGCCCCAGCATTTT. The V call is TRBV9, the J call TRBJ1-5, with 8 bases matching TRBD1. V trimming: 3 bases; J trimming: 3 bases; junction bases outside the gene matches: 5. Germline lookup yields CDR1 SGDLS and CDR2 YYNGEE. The CDR3 has 15 amino acids. Based on the CDR3 plus reference TRBV9 and TRBJ1-5, the full variable domain is DSGVTQTPKHLITATGQRVTLRCSPRSGDLSVYWYQQSLDQGLQFLIQYYNGEERAKGNILERFSAQQFPDLHSELNLSSLELGDSALYFCASSAGTGFNQPQHFGDGTRLSIL.

V usage is TRBV2 and J usage is TRBJ1-2; D gene unclear. V was shortened by 5 bases and J by 2 bases, with 12 bases between the two germline ends. The CDR3 is 14 residues long. Germline V gene lookup returns CDR1 SNHLY and CDR2 FYNNEI. CDR3 in amino acids: CASSSRHGNYGYTF. The CDR3 coding sequence is TGTGCCAGCAGTTCCCGACATGGAAACTATGGCTACACCTTC.

The DNA of the CDR3 is TGTGCCAGCGGACAGGGGGCGGGAGATACGCAGTATTTT. Its translation is CASGQGAGDTQYF. The V call is TRBV5-6, the J call TRBJ2-3; TRBD1 agrees at 11 bases. The V segment lost 7 bases and the J segment 5 bases; nucleotides outside the gene matches: 3. CDR1 is SGHDT and CDR2 is YYEEEE in the germline V gene. The CDR3 spans 13 residues.

This rearrangement joins TRBV10-1 to TRBJ2-2, with a tentative D call TRBD2 (6 bases). Germline CDR1 is WNHNN and CDR2 is SYGVQD (reference sequence). This CDR3 region has 12 residues. Between the trimmed V and J ends, which lost 6 bases and 7 bases, there was a span of 9 bases. The CDR3 nucleotides are TGCGCCAGCAGGGCGGGGAGCGGGGAGCTGTTTTTT. This sequence encodes CASRAGSGELFF.

J is TRBJ2-3 and V is TRBV28, with 8 bases aligning to TRBD2. CDR3 length: 15 residues. The V segment lost 5 bases and the J segment 4 bases; nucleotides outside the gene matches: 8. Per germline, CDR1 MDHEN and CDR2 SYDVKM. CDR3 region: CASSPPAGDPDTQYF. The CDR3 nucleotides read TGTGCCAGCAGTCCCCCAGCGGGAGACCCAGATACGCAGTATTTT.

The chain joins TRBV6-5 to TRBJ2-3, with a weak D call TRBD2 (7 bases). V was pared by 5 bases and J by 6 bases, with 15 bases between. Germline loops: CDR1 MNHEY, CDR2 SVGAGI. The CDR3 loop spans 14 amino acids. CDR3 DNA sequence: TGTGCCAGCAGTAGGGGGTCCGGGGGGGATACGCAGTATTTT. It is translated as CASSRGSGGDTQYF.

CDR3 nucleotides: TGTGCCAGCAGCCAAGAGGCGGCAGGGTTTGTTCCCGGGGAGCTGTTTTTT. It encodes CASSQEAAGFVPGELFF. V and J are TRBV4-2 and TRBJ2-2; perhaps TRBD1 as D (5 bases). Germline assignment: CDR1 LGHNA and CDR2 YNFKEQ. V was shortened by 0 bases and J by 6 bases, with 17 bases between the two germline ends. CDR3 length equals 17 residues.

V usage is TRBV4-1 and J usage is TRBJ1-5; 8 nucleotides agree with TRBD1. The CDR3 has 16 residues. Trimming cost V 6 bases and J 4 bases; bases outside gene matches: 11. The V gene's germline CDR1 is MGHRA and CDR2 YSYEKL. The DNA for the CDR3 is TGCGCCAGCAGGTTAAGGACGGACAGGGTTAATCAGCCCCAGCATTTT. Translated, it gives CASRLRTDRVNQPQHF.

The chain has TRBV11-1 and TRBJ1-1; D is possibly TRBD1 (6 bases). The V end was cut by 3 bases, the J end by 4 bases, with 12 bases between. CDR3 length: 14 amino acids. The germline V gene has CDR1 SGHAT and CDR2 FQDESV (reference sequence). The CDR3 region has the DNA TGTGCCAGCAGCTTTAATACAGGGTCCACTGAAGCTTTCTTT. Amino acid sequence: CASSFNTGSTEAFF.

There are a few counts of this clone. This rearrangement joins TRBV10-2 to TRBJ1-2; the D is unclear. The CDR3 totals 14 residues. Trimming removed 0 bases from V and 5 bases from J, with 10 bases in between. The V gene's germline CDR1 is WSHSY and CDR2 SAAADI. CDR3 DNA sequence: TGCGCCAGCAGTGAGTCGTATACAATTTATGGCTACACCTTC. Amino acid sequence: CASSESYTIYGYTF.

There are a few counts of this clone. The chain recombines TRBV15 with TRBJ2-2; 8 bases match TRBD2. Unmatched junction bases numbered 10, after V lost 0 bases and J lost 7 bases. The CDR3 spans 17 residues. Germline-derived CDR1 and CDR2 are LNHNV and YYDKDF (reference sequence). DNA of the CDR3: TGTGCCACCAGCAGAGATAGGTCTCGCGGGGGGCACGGGGAGCTGTTTTTT. This translates into CATSRDRSRGGHGELFF.

The chain carries TRBV6-1 and TRBJ1-5; no definite D call. The germline CDR1 and CDR2 sequences are MNHNS and SASEGT. V lost 0 bases and J 9 bases, leaving 9 bases between the germline ends. The CDR3 runs 13 residues. For the CDR3, the DNA is TGTGCCAGCAGTGAAGCGCGAGATCGGCCCCAGCATTTT. Protein product: CASSEARDRPQHF.

The chain recombines TRBV10-3 with TRBJ1-5, with a tentative D call TRBD1 (5 bases). The CDR3 has 15 amino acids. V shed 10 bases and J shed 1 base, with 17 bases lying between them. Germline CDR1 is ENHRY and CDR2 is SYGVKD. CDR3 amino acids: CATQSAGVSNQPQHF. The CDR3 nucleotides are TGTGCCACCCAAAGTGCGGGGGTGAGCAATCAGCCCCAGCATTTT.

The chain joins TRBV28 to TRBJ1-5; perhaps TRBD1 as D (5 bases). The CDR3 is made up of 15 amino acids. Germline-derived CDR1 and CDR2 are MDHEN and SYDVKM. Trimming took 1 base from V and 7 from J, leaving 14 bases between them. The CDR3 bases are TGTGCCAGCAGTTTATCGGGGGTCCGCGGGCAGCCCCAGCATTTT. As protein: CASSLSGVRGQPQHF. Full variable domain (outside the CDR3, taken from reference TRBV28 and TRBJ1-5): DVKVTQSSRYLVKRTGEKVFLECVQDMDHENMFWYRQDPGLGLRLIYFSYDVKMKEKGDIPEGYSVSREKKERFSLILESASTNQTSMYLCASSLSGVRGQPQHFGDGTRLSIL.

In its sample, this clone was seen once. The gene calls are TRBV6-1 and TRBJ1-2, with D possibly TRBD1 on 6 matching bases. The CDR3 consists of 15 residues. V shed 5 bases and J shed 4 bases, with 17 bases lying between them. Germline V lookup: CDR1 MNHNS, CDR2 SASEGT. The CDR3 region is CASSTGEGGGYGYTF. The CDR3, as DNA: TGTGCCAGCAGTACTGGGGAAGGGGGTGGCTATGGCTACACCTTC.

The V and J genes are TRBV27 and TRBJ1-5; TRBD1 matches 9 bases. Germline lookup yields CDR1 MNHEY and CDR2 SMNVEV (reference sequence). V gave up 4 bases and J gave up 0 bases; unmatched junction bases: 16. This CDR3 contains 20 residues. DNA of the CDR3: TGTGCCAGCAGTTCCTCAGCCGGGACAGGGCATTTAAATAGCAATCAGCCCCAGCATTTT. This encodes CASSSSAGTGHLNSNQPQHF.

This clone has more than one count but fewer than ten. The rearrangement uses TRBV12-5 and TRBJ2-2; a weak D match, TRBD2 (6 bases). Trimming left V 8 bases short and J 6 bases short, with 13 bases between. CDR1 is LGHNT, CDR2 FRNRAP, per germline. There are 13 residues in the CDR3. The CDR3 nucleotides are TGTGCTAGTCGAAGCGGGCCGGCCGGGGAGCTGTTTTTT. Translation: CASRSGPAGELFF.

This chain links TRBV5-1 with TRBJ1-2; D perhaps matches TRBD1 (6 bases). The CDR3 is 13 amino acids. CDR1 and CDR2 from the germline V gene are SGHRS and YFSETQ. V was pared by 2 bases and J by 9 bases, with 14 bases between. CDR3 sequence: CASSLDRLSSYTF. The CDR3 nucleotides read TGCGCCAGCAGCTTAGACAGGCTGTCCAGCTACACCTTC.

This sequence joins TRBV5-6 and TRBJ1-2; 7 bases fit TRBD1. Germline CDR1 SGHDT, CDR2 YYEEEE. V gave up 3 bases and J gave up 3 bases; unmatched junction bases: 5. The CDR3 covers 14 residues. Written as DNA, the CDR3 is TGTGCCAGCAGCTCCCTTACAGGGGACTATGGCTACACCTTC. Its translation: CASSSLTGDYGYTF.

The chain links TRBV7-2 to TRBJ2-3; the match to TRBD1 covers 11 bases. The CDR3 spans 16 residues. V lost 2 bases and J lost 3; bases outside the gene matches: 4. Per the germline V gene, CDR1 is SGHTA and CDR2 is FQGNSA. The CDR3 bases are TGTGCCAGCAGCTTATTGGGACAGGGGGGGACAGATACGCAGTATTTT. Amino acid sequence: CASSLLGQGGTDTQYF.

The V gene is TRBV6-1, the J gene TRBJ2-5; D is perhaps TRBD1 (6 bases). The CDR3 sequence is 14 residues long. V was pared by 7 bases and J by 5 bases, with 17 bases between. Germline CDR1 and CDR2: MNHNS and SASEGT. The CDR3 bases are TGTGCCAGCATTCCCTACAGGGATCAGGAGACCCAGTACTTC. It encodes CASIPYRDQETQYF.

V and J are TRBV5-1 and TRBJ1-4, with D possibly TRBD1 on 6 matching bases. V was pared by 1 base and J by 7 bases, with 8 bases between. The CDR3 is made up of 13 amino acids. Per germline, CDR1 SGHRS and CDR2 YFSETQ. The CDR3 DNA sequence: TGCGCCAGCAGCTTGACAGGGTCTGAAAAACTGTTTTTT. Amino acid sequence: CASSLTGSEKLFF.